This is a list of T cell receptor beta chains from one sample in a study of PD-L1 blockade in urothelial cancer. Sequenced by immunoSEQ multiplex PCR; TCRdb stores in-frame clones only, minus some. There are 60,000 to 75,000 clones in the sample; roughly 84% occur only once, and about 8.6% lies in the top ten. This sample comprised PBMCs, obtained around atezolizumab (anti-PD-L1) treatment. The receptor set was obtained from an older woman with urothelial cancer. Both conserved end residues are part of each CDR3.

V	J	CDR3
TRBV13	TRBJ2-2	CASSVRDRRHGELFF
TRBV4-2	TRBJ2-2	CASSQDGGTGGSGELFF
TRBV28	TRBJ2-7	CASSLLVGAEQYF
TRBV27	TRBJ1-2	CASSSPFRGNYGYTF
TRBV30	TRBJ1-5	CAWSSGASNQPQHF
TRBV4-3	TRBJ1-1	CASSQGRSTEAFF
TRBV5-1	TRBJ2-3	CASSWGESTDTQYF
TRBV5-1	TRBJ2-1	CASSLQGPYNEQFF
TRBV27	TRBJ2-1	CASRTGTHPYNEQFF
TRBV19	TRBJ1-5	CASSLQGSDQPQHF
TRBV7-6	TRBJ2-5	CASSTSGGNQETQYF
TRBV30	TRBJ1-1	CAWSSRGRTEAFF
TRBV5-1	TRBJ2-7	CASSLDRAYEQYF
TRBV5-6	TRBJ1-1	CASSLKPGQGGAEAFF
TRBV19	TRBJ2-7	CASSMRGLLSSYEQYF
TRBV10-2	TRBJ1-1	CASSTQGDTEAFF
TRBV5-1	TRBJ2-7	CASSSTGGEFYEQYF
TRBV14	TRBJ1-2	CASSLLRGARYGYTF
TRBV30	TRBJ2-2	CAWDRTANTGELFF
TRBV11-2	TRBJ1-2	CASGGQGSYGYTF
TRBV4-1	TRBJ1-1	CASSQSGPTEAFF
TRBV5-1	TRBJ1-5	CASSTDSNQPQHF
TRBV5-1	TRBJ2-1	CASSKGQDGDEQFF